Each of the 20 T cell receptor beta chains below was sequenced from the same sample in a study of blood T cells in healthy people across ages. A J-beta primer mix and a sample-barcoded 5' primer were used in a second PCR of about 6 to 12 cycles. TCRdb passed the 5' RACE reads through MiXCR, listing each CDR3 protein once. The sample lists 1.5 million to 2 million distinct CDR3 sequences, 35% to 50% occurring once. The sample consisted of blood. These receptors were obtained from a human donor in good health.

This clonotype appeared a few times. The V gene is TRBV4-1, the J gene TRBJ2-1; D call uncertain. CDR1 is MGHRA, CDR2 YSYEKL, per germline. CDR3 size: 14 residues. V was clipped by 0 bases and J by 13 bases, with 16 bases between them. The CDR3, as DNA: TGCGCCAGCAGCCAAGATAGGGCGTCTAACCCCCAGTTCTTC. Protein: CASSQDRASNPQFF.

The J gene is TRBJ2-5, the V gene TRBV12-3 or TRBV12-4; the D gene is possibly TRBD2 (6 bases). V lost 5 bases and J lost 2, with 15 bases in between. CDR3 length equals 15 residues. CDR3 loop: CASSLRVGTQETQYF. As DNA, the CDR3 is TGTGCCAGCAGTCTTAGAGTAGGGACTCAAGAGACCCAGTACTTC.

This clonotype was observed a few times. Germline is not matched at one junction end, which may reflect a read error. This rearrangement joins TRBV5-1 to TRBJ1-4; unclear D gene. This CDR3 is built from 14 residues. Germline CDR1 is SGHRS and CDR2 is YFSETQ. The CDR3 loop is CASGLVLGSEKLFF. CDR3 bases: TGCGCCAGCGGCTTGGTTCTAGGGAGTGAAAAACTGTTTTTT.

This clonotype was seen only a few times. V is TRBV10-3 and J is TRBJ1-2, with a possible D match to TRBD1 (5 bases). Trimming shortened V by 2 bases and J by 6 bases, and 7 bases separated the two germline ends. Per the germline V gene, CDR1 is ENHRY and CDR2 is SYGVKD. The CDR3 extends over 12 amino acids. The DNA of the CDR3 is TGTGCCATCAGTGAGGGGACTAATGGCTACACCTTC. Its translation: CAISEGTNGYTF.

The chain couples TRBV15 to TRBJ1-1; D not resolved. The V and J ends lost 5 bases and 5 bases respectively, with 18 bases between them. CDR1 is LNHNV and CDR2 is YYDKDF in the germline V gene (reference sequence). The CDR3 spans 15 residues. CDR3 coding DNA: TGTGCCACCAGCCAAAACCTCCCGGGAGGTACTGAAGCTTTCTTT. It yields the protein CATSQNLPGGTEAFF.

This clonotype was found a few times. The rearrangement uses TRBV5-1 and TRBJ2-3; TRBD1 agrees at 10 bases. From germline, CDR1 is SGHRS and CDR2 YFSETQ. The CDR3 extends over 16 amino acids. V shed 1 base, J shed 7 bases, and the junction held 9 bases outside the gene matches. The CDR3 loop is CASSLLTGGDPHTQYF. For the CDR3, the DNA is TGCGCCAGCAGCTTGTTGACAGGGGGCGACCCCCATACGCAGTATTTT.

The CDR3 DNA sequence: TGTGCCAGCAGTCCCCATACAGGGGCTGGAGGGGACAAGCAGTACTTC. Residues: CASSPHTGAGGDKQYF. The gene calls are TRBV12-3 or TRBV12-4 and TRBJ2-5; TRBD1 might be the D (7 bases). V gave up 5 bases and J gave up 11 bases, with 27 bases separating them. The CDR3 sequence is 16 residues long.

The J gene is TRBJ1-2, the V gene TRBV12-3 or TRBV12-4; D not certain. V lost 5 bases and J lost 4, with 8 bases in between. This CDR3 has 12 amino acids. The CDR3 DNA is TGTGCCAGCAGTGGGCGGACCTATGGCTACACCTTC. Its protein is CASSGRTYGYTF.

This clonotype has more than one count but fewer than ten. This chain links TRBV12-3 or TRBV12-4 with TRBJ2-1, with D perhaps being TRBD1 or TRBD2 (5 bases each). The CDR3 covers 12 residues. V was cut by 7 bases and J by 10 bases, with 14 bases left in between. The CDR3 coding sequence is TGTGCCAGCAATCATATGAGGGGCGAGCAGTTCTTC. It yields the protein CASNHMRGEQFF.

The chain has TRBV12-3 or TRBV12-4 and TRBJ1-2, with 11 bases that match TRBD1. This CDR3 comprises 14 residues. After removal of 6 bases from V and 8 bases from J, the junction contained 8 bases not matched to a gene. The CDR3 DNA reads TGTGCCAGCAGGAGGACAGGGGGCGATAGGGGCTACACCTTC. Translated, it gives CASRRTGGDRGYTF.

In its sample, this clonotype was seen a few times. V usage is TRBV6-6 and J usage is TRBJ1-1; a weak D match, TRBD1 (5 bases). The CDR3 has 15 residues. V was cut by 0 bases and J by 4 bases, with 12 bases left in between. Germline V gene data show CDR1 as MNHNY and CDR2 as SVGAGI (reference sequence). The CDR3 bases are TGTGCCAGCAGTTACTCCCAGGGAAGTATCACTGAAGCTTTCTTT. Protein: CASSYSQGSITEAFF.

This rearrangement joins TRBV4-2 to TRBJ2-7; 11 bases align to TRBD2. The V segment lost 0 bases and the J segment 7 bases; nucleotides outside the gene matches: 17. Germline V gives CDR1 LGHNA, CDR2 YNFKEQ. The CDR3 spans 19 residues. CDR3 in DNA: TGTGCCAGCAGCCAAGATCTCACAGTAAGACTAGCGGGAAACAATGAGCAGTACTTC. Its translation: CASSQDLTVRLAGNNEQYF.

The chain joins TRBV12-3 or TRBV12-4 to TRBJ2-7; 9 nucleotides align to TRBD1. The V segment lost 4 bases and the J segment 4 bases; nucleotides outside the gene matches: 5. The CDR3 length is 14 residues. The CDR3 nucleotides are TGTGCCAGCAGTTCCCCCGGGACAGGGTACGAGCAGTACTTC. It codes for CASSSPGTGYEQYF.

This sequence joins TRBV20-1 and TRBJ1-2; no clear D gene. With 1 base removed from V and 6 bases from J, the gap between germline ends came to 15 bases. The germline V gene encodes CDR1 DFQATT and CDR2 SNEGSKA (reference sequence). The CDR3 consists of 14 residues. The CDR3 DNA follows: TGCAGTGCTAGAGGCGTCGGGATTGGACATGGCTACACCTTC. Protein product: CSARGVGIGHGYTF.

On this clonotype: A much larger clone differs from this one at a single base, so this may be a read error. The chain has TRBV20-1 and TRBJ2-5, with D unresolved. The DNA end is more similar to TRBJ2-7, so the J call may be wrong. Germline CDR1 is DFQATT and CDR2 is SNEGSKA (reference sequence). The CDR3 runs 14 residues. CDR3 in amino acids: CSARDPGELYEQYF. The DNA for the CDR3 is TGCAGTGCTAGAGATCCTGGGGAACTCTACGAGCAGTACTTC.

The chain uses TRBV12-3 or TRBV12-4 and TRBJ1-5, with TRBD1 matching over 10 bases. The CDR3 runs 15 residues. The junction had 9 bases not matched to a gene; V was cut back by 6 bases and J by 7 bases. The CDR3, as DNA: TGTGCCAGCAGCCCTACGACAGGGGGCAGGCAGCCCCAGCATTTT. Encoded protein: CASSPTTGGRQPQHF.

V and J are TRBV2 and TRBJ1-6; D gene unclear. Deletions cut 3 bases from V and 0 bases from J, with 6 bases between. The germline CDR1 and CDR2 sequences are SNHLY and FYNNEI. The CDR3 is 15 amino acids. The DNA of the CDR3 is TGTGCCAGCAGTGATTGGGACTCCTATAATTCACCCCTCCACTTT. This encodes CASSDWDSYNSPLHF.

In this sample, this clonotype turned up a few times. The CDR3 DNA sequence: TGTGCCAGCACCGGACAGGGGATAGAGACCCAGTACTTC. It codes for CASTGQGIETQYF. The rearrangement uses TRBV12-3 or TRBV12-4 and TRBJ2-5, with TRBD1 matching over 9 bases. The CDR3 runs to 13 residues. Trimming cost V 7 bases and J 4 bases; bases outside gene matches: 4.

In this sample, this clonotype turned up once. The rearrangement joins TRBV12-3 or TRBV12-4 to TRBJ2-1; D may be TRBD1 (5 bases). The CDR3 contains 15 residues. Trimming left V 3 bases short and J 4 bases short, with 13 bases between. CDR3 amino acids: CASSFWTPEYNEQFF. In DNA, the CDR3 is TGTGCCAGCAGTTTTTGGACACCCGAGTACAATGAGCAGTTCTTC.

V gene TRBV7-2 combines with J gene TRBJ2-7; 7 nucleotides match TRBD2. Trimming at V came to 1 base and at J to 0 bases, leaving 6 bases not matched to a gene. This CDR3 region has 16 residues. CDR1 and CDR2 (germline): SGHTA, FQGNSA. The CDR3 DNA reads TGTGCCAGCAGCTTAGTCACATGGGGGGGCTCCTACGAGCAGTACTTC. Translating gives CASSLVTWGGSYEQYF.